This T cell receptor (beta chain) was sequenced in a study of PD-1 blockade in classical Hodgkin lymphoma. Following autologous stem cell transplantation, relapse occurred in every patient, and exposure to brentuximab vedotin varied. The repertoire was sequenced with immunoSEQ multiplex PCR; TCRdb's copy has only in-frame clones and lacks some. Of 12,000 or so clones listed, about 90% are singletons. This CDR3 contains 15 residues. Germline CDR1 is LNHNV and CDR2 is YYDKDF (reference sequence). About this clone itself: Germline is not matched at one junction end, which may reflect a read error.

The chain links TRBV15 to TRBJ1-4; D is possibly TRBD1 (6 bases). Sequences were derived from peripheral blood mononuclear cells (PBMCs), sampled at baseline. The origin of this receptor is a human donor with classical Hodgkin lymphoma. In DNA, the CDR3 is TGTGCCACCAGTAGAGATGGGGGGCCGGGTGAAAAACTGTTTTTT. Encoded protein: CATSRDGGPGEKLFF.